This TCR beta chain emerged from a study of T cell responses to AZD1222 COVID-19 vaccine. Whole-study findings and limits: At 160-218 and 743-854, vaccine-associated CD4 TCRs were dominant, and they spanned spike. White British people made up most donors, females outnumbered males, and clonal diversity was possibly underestimated. The reported proportion of spike-specific TCRs targeting unmutated variant regions was nearly half. In all cases, repertoires were sampled only after the peak T cell response.

Assay used: immunoSEQ multiplex PCR; TCRdb lists only in-frame clones, some missing. This table holds 110,000 to 150,000 clones, around 92% found once. About this clone itself: What it binds is unknown.

Trimming removed 1 base from V and 2 bases from J, with 10 bases in between. Germline lookup yields CDR1 MNHEY and CDR2 SVGEGT. The CDR3 extends over 15 amino acids. The gene calls are TRBV6-2 or TRBV6-3 and TRBJ2-3, with TRBD2 as a possible D gene (6 bases). Specimen: peripheral blood, collected after recovery from COVID-19. This clonotype originated in an adult who had recovered from COVID-19. Here the CDR3 reads CASSYWERVTDTQYF. In DNA form, the CDR3 reads TGTGCCAGCAGTTACTGGGAGCGGGTCACAGATACGCAGTATTTT.